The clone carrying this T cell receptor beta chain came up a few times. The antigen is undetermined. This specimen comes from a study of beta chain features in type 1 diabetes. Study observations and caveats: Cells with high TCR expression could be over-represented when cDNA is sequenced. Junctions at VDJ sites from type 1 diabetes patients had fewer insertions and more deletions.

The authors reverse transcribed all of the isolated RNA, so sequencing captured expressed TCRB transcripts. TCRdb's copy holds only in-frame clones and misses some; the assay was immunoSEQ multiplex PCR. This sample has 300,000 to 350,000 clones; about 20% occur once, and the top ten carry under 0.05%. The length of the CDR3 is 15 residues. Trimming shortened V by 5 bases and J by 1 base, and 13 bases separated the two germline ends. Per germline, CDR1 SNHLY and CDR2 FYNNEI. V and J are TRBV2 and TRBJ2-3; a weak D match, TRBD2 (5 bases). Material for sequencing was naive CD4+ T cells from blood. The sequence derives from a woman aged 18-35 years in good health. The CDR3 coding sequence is TGTGCCAGCAGTTCGGACGGACTCGGCACAGATACGCAGTATTTT. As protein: CASSSDGLGTDTQYF.